This TCR beta chain was obtained from a study of blood T cell repertoires in COVID-19. In the study overall: T cells, B-cell-depleted T cells, or PBMCs provided the cDNA or gDNA that served as material.

The repertoire was sequenced with immunoSEQ multiplex PCR; TCRdb's copy has only in-frame clones and lacks some. This table has around 350,000 clones, around 90% appearing once. Trimming removed 2 bases at V and 5 bases at J, with 9 bases between. The CDR3 is 13 amino acids. In germline, CDR1 is MDHEN, CDR2 SYDVKM. Input material: peripheral blood. The V gene is TRBV28, the J gene TRBJ1-2; D uncertain. The TCR originated in a human donor in a cohort sampled during active COVID-19. CDR3 region: CASSLLAVYGYTF. DNA of the CDR3: TGTGCCAGCAGTTTACTTGCGGTGTATGGCTACACCTTC.